Shown below are 24 T cell receptor beta chains from a single sample sequenced in a study of OX40 agonist ivuxolimab in advanced cancers. Clones were sequenced by immunoSEQ multiplex PCR, and TCRdb holds only the in-frame ones, with some missing. There are more than 70,000 clones in the sample; approximately 91% occur only once, and 0.33% lies in the top ten. This sample comprised CD4+ or CD8+ T cells sorted from blood, obtained in a trial of the OX40 agonist ivuxolimab. The receptors were gathered from an adult with an advanced solid tumor such as melanoma, head and neck, liver or kidney cancer.

This rearrangement joins TRBV27 to TRBJ2-7, with D possibly being TRBD2 (7 bases). Trimming pared 6 bases from V and 5 bases from J, leaving 20 bases between. This CDR3 has 15 amino acids. CDR1 and CDR2 from the germline V gene are MNHEY and SMNVEV (reference sequence). The CDR3 DNA is TGTGCCAGCAGCAGAGGGGGGGGGCTCTGGGACGAGCAGTACTTC. This translates into CASSRGGGLWDEQYF.

This rearrangement joins TRBV15 to TRBJ2-7; TRBD2 aligns across 10 bases. There are 17 residues in the CDR3. CDR1 and CDR2 (germline): LNHNV, YYDKDF (reference sequence). J was trimmed by 4 bases and V by 0 bases; bases with no gene match: 9. The CDR3 sequence is CATSRDPLTSGFYEQYF. CDR3 sequence (DNA): TGTGCCACCAGCAGAGATCCCTTGACTAGCGGGTTTTACGAGCAGTACTTC.

The V gene is TRBV2, the J gene TRBJ2-7; 8 bases line up with TRBD1. Germline V CDR1 and CDR2: SNHLY, FYNNEI. The CDR3 sequence is 14 residues long. With V trimmed by 7 bases and J by 2 bases, 7 bases remained unmatched. The CDR3 here is CASNLQGGPYEQYF. CDR3 DNA: TGTGCCAGCAATTTACAGGGGGGACCCTACGAGCAGTACTTC.

V and J are TRBV11-1 and TRBJ2-7, with TRBD1 matching over 9 bases. Germline V gene lookup returns CDR1 SGHAT and CDR2 FQDESV (reference sequence). The ends lost 1 base at V and 2 bases at J; junction bases unmatched: 3. This CDR3 is 15 amino acids long. CDR3 loop: CASSLEQGAAYEQYF. The CDR3 DNA sequence: TGTGCCAGCAGCTTAGAACAGGGGGCGGCCTACGAGCAGTACTTC.

The genes are TRBV28 and TRBJ2-7, with 10 bases fitting TRBD1. Germline values: CDR1 MDHEN, CDR2 SYDVKM. This CDR3 spans 14 amino acids. V lost 7 bases, J lost 2 bases, and 5 bases stayed unmatched. As DNA, the CDR3 is TGTGCCAGCATTCGGGACAGGGGCCCCTACGAGCAGTACTTC. It specifies CASIRDRGPYEQYF.

The chain has TRBV10-3 and TRBJ2-5, with 8 nucleotides matching TRBD1. The CDR3 is made up of 15 amino acids. CDR1 and CDR2 from the germline V gene are ENHRY and SYGVKD. Trimming cost V 2 bases and J 5 bases; bases outside gene matches: 7. The CDR3 loop reads CAISESQGALETQYF. CDR3 DNA: TGTGCCATCAGTGAGAGCCAGGGGGCTCTGGAGACCCAGTACTTC.

This chain connects TRBV2 to TRBJ2-5; a weak D match, TRBD1 (5 bases). This CDR3 comprises 12 residues. V was trimmed by 4 bases and J by 5 bases, leaving 8 bases between them. Germline CDR1 SNHLY, CDR2 FYNNEI. The CDR3 reads CASSAGFETQYF. CDR3 nucleotide sequence: TGTGCCAGCAGTGCAGGGTTTGAGACCCAGTACTTC.

This chain links TRBV4-1 with TRBJ2-5, with D maybe TRBD2 (5 bases). This CDR3 region has 15 residues. Germline CDR1 and CDR2: MGHRA and YSYEKL. Trimming stripped 3 bases from V and 4 bases from J, with 15 bases between. Here the CDR3 reads CASSQKTSFGETQYF. The DNA for the CDR3 is TGCGCCAGCAGCCAGAAAACTAGTTTCGGAGAGACCCAGTACTTC.

The rearrangement uses TRBV6-5 and TRBJ1-4, with TRBD1 matching 9 bases. Germline-derived CDR1 and CDR2 are MNHEY and SVGAGI. CDR3 length: 14 amino acids. V was clipped by 5 bases and J by 8 bases; unmatched bases: 6. The chain's CDR3 is CASSGDRVKEKLFF. The CDR3 coding sequence is TGTGCCAGCAGTGGGGACAGGGTGAAGGAAAAACTGTTTTTT.

The chain employs TRBV6-5 and TRBJ2-5; no firm D call. V was cut by 2 bases and J by 4 bases, with 14 bases left in between. Germline CDR1 and CDR2: MNHEY and SVGAGI. The CDR3 contains 15 residues. The CDR3 spells CASSYRPRIAETQYF. CDR3 DNA sequence: TGTGCCAGCAGTTACCGACCGAGAATTGCAGAGACCCAGTACTTC.

The chain uses TRBV19 and TRBJ1-3; D uncertain. The CDR3 has 14 residues. V gave up 3 bases and J gave up 0 bases, with 6 bases separating them. CDR1 and CDR2 (germline): LNHDA, SQIVND (reference sequence). The CDR3 region is CASSIWASGNTIYF. CDR3 bases: TGTGCCAGTAGTATCTGGGCCTCTGGAAACACCATATATTTT. Full variable domain (missing parts from reference TRBV19 and TRBJ1-3): DGGITQSPKYLFRKEGQNVTLSCEQNLNHDAMYWYRQDPGQGLRLIYYSQIVNDFQKGDIAEGYSVSREKKESFPLTVTSAQKNPTAFYLCASSIWASGNTIYFGEGSWLTVV.

The CDR3 DNA follows: TGTGCCAGCAGCTTAAACCCTAGCGGCACCGGGGAGCTGTTTTTT. This gives the protein CASSLNPSGTGELFF. The chain combines TRBV7-6 with TRBJ2-2; the match to TRBD2 covers 7 bases. V dropped 2 bases and J dropped 4; count of bases not matched to a gene: 4. This CDR3 region has 15 residues. Germline V gene data show CDR1 as SGHVS and CDR2 as FNYEAQ.

The chain recombines TRBV6-6 with TRBJ2-2; tentatively, D is TRBD2 (5 bases). Deletions cut 6 bases from V and 2 bases from J, with 16 bases between. This CDR3 comprises 16 residues. Germline CDR1 and CDR2: MNHNY and SVGAGI (reference sequence). CDR3 DNA: TGTGCCAGCAGCGGTGGAGGTAGTTATAACACCGGGGAGCTGTTTTTT. Translated: CASSGGGSYNTGELFF.

This clone is a singleton in its sample. The J gene is TRBJ2-1, the V gene TRBV27, with a possible D match to TRBD1 (5 bases). The length of the CDR3 is 16 residues. The V end lost 6 bases, the J end lost 9 bases, and 24 bases lay between the germline ends. The germline V gene encodes CDR1 MNHEY and CDR2 SMNVEV (reference sequence). As DNA, the CDR3 is TGTGCCAGCAGGGTGCGGACCAGATGGGGCCACGGTGAGCAGTTCTTC. It codes for CASRVRTRWGHGEQFF.

V and J are TRBV5-1 and TRBJ2-7; TRBD2 might be the D (5 bases). Trimming pared 5 bases from V and 6 bases from J, leaving 9 bases between. Germline CDR1 and CDR2: SGHRS and YFSETQ. The CDR3 has 11 amino acids. CDR3 DNA sequence: TGCGCCAGCAGGGGAGAGACCGAGCAGTACTTC. Its translation: CASRGETEQYF.

This clone came up a few times. CDR3 loop: CASSPRGGRNTGELFF. In DNA, the CDR3 is TGTGCCAGCAGTCCTCGGGGCGGACGGAACACCGGGGAGCTGTTTTTT. The rearrangement uses TRBV7-9 and TRBJ2-2, with D possibly called TRBD1 or TRBD2 (5 bases each). This CDR3 is 16 amino acids long. Trimming shortened V by 6 bases and J by 1 base, and 15 bases separated the two germline ends. Germline V gene data show CDR1 as SEHNR and CDR2 as FQNEAQ (reference sequence).

V gene TRBV19 combines with J gene TRBJ2-3, with TRBD2 matching over 14 bases. CDR3 size: 16 residues. V shed 7 bases, J shed 8 bases, and the junction held 11 bases outside the gene matches. Germline-derived CDR1 and CDR2 are LNHDA and SQIVND (reference sequence). The CDR3 protein is CASKTSGRVGDGTQYF. The CDR3 DNA sequence: TGTGCCAGTAAGACTAGCGGGAGGGTTGGGGATGGTACGCAGTATTTT. Full variable domain (outside the CDR3, taken from reference TRBV19 and TRBJ2-3): DGGITQSPKYLFRKEGQNVTLSCEQNLNHDAMYWYRQDPGQGLRLIYYSQIVNDFQKGDIAEGYSVSREKKESFPLTVTSAQKNPTAFYLCASKTSGRVGDGTQYFGPGTRLTVL.

V gene TRBV23-1 combines with J gene TRBJ2-6; 11 bases are a match to TRBD1. TRBV23-1 is marked as an open reading frame, function uncertain. V gave up 4 bases and J gave up 2 bases; unmatched junction bases: 4. The CDR3 loop spans 17 amino acids. The CDR3 protein is CASSLGQGATGANVLTF. The CDR3, as DNA: TGCGCCAGCAGTCTTGGACAGGGGGCTACTGGGGCCAACGTCCTGACTTTC.

This chain links TRBV11-2 with TRBJ2-5; the match to TRBD2 covers 8 bases. The trim removed 1 base at V and 5 bases at J, leaving 12 bases unmatched. From germline, CDR1 is SGHAT and CDR2 FQNNGV. This CDR3 comprises 17 residues. Here the CDR3 reads CASSLVGGNSGKETQYF. The CDR3 region has the DNA TGTGCCAGCAGCTTAGTCGGAGGGAATAGCGGGAAGGAGACCCAGTACTTC. The whole variable domain, filled in from reference TRBV11-2 and TRBJ2-5, reads EAGVAQSPRYKIIEKRQSVAFWCNPISGHATLYWYQQILGQGPKLLIQFQNNGVVDDSQLPKDRFSAERLKGVDSTLKIQPAKLEDSAVYLCASSLVGGNSGKETQYFGPGTRLLVL.

The chain uses TRBV11-3 and TRBJ1-5; D uncertain. The germline gives CDR1 SGHNT, CDR2 YENEEA. The V end lost 3 bases, the J end lost 6 bases, and 9 bases lay between the germline ends. The CDR3 is 13 residues long. The CDR3 loop is CASSFGFCQPQHF. CDR3 bases: TGTGCCAGCAGCTTCGGGTTTTGTCAGCCCCAGCATTTT. Using reference TRBV11-3 and TRBJ1-5 for the parts outside the CDR3, the full variable domain is EAGVVQSPRYKIIEKKQPVAFWCNPISGHNTLYWYLQNLGQGPELLIRYENEEAVDDSQLPKDRFSAERLKGVDSTLKIQPAELGDSAVYLCASSFGFCQPQHFGDGTRLSIL.

The rearrangement joins TRBV10-2 to TRBJ2-1; D may correspond to TRBD1 or TRBD2 (5 bases each). The V and J ends lost 9 bases and 0 bases respectively, with 15 bases between them. Germline assignment: CDR1 WSHSY and CDR2 SAAADI. CDR3 length equals 15 residues. The CDR3 is CASLGPSVSYNEQFF. The CDR3 DNA reads TGCGCCAGTCTGGGACCCTCCGTCTCCTACAATGAGCAGTTCTTC.

The rearrangement joins TRBV12-5 to TRBJ2-1; the match to TRBD1 covers 9 bases. Germline V CDR1 and CDR2: LGHNT, FRNRAP. The CDR3 is 18 residues long. V gave up 0 bases and J gave up 4 bases; unmatched junction bases: 10. CDR3 sequence: CASGLVTGDRVYYNEQFF. The CDR3 DNA reads TGTGCTAGTGGTTTGGTAACGGGGGACAGGGTTTATTACAATGAGCAGTTCTTC.

The rearrangement links TRBV15 to TRBJ2-2, with TRBD1 matching 7 bases. In germline, CDR1 is LNHNV, CDR2 YYDKDF (reference sequence). The V segment lost 3 bases and the J segment 4 bases; nucleotides outside the gene matches: 8. There are 16 residues in the CDR3. This chain's CDR3 is CATSRDRWRGTGELFF. The CDR3 bases are TGTGCCACCAGCAGGGACAGGTGGCGAGGCACCGGGGAGCTGTTTTTT.

The rearrangement joins TRBV7-8 to TRBJ2-2; TRBD2 aligns across 10 bases. The CDR3 length is 19 residues. Germline loops: CDR1 SGHVS, CDR2 FQNEAQ. Unmatched junction bases numbered 14, after V lost 2 bases and J lost 5 bases. The CDR3 bases are TGTGCCAGCAGCTTAAACCAGCCCTCTAGCGGGAGTTGGACCGGGGAGCTGTTTTTT. Translated: CASSLNQPSSGSWTGELFF.